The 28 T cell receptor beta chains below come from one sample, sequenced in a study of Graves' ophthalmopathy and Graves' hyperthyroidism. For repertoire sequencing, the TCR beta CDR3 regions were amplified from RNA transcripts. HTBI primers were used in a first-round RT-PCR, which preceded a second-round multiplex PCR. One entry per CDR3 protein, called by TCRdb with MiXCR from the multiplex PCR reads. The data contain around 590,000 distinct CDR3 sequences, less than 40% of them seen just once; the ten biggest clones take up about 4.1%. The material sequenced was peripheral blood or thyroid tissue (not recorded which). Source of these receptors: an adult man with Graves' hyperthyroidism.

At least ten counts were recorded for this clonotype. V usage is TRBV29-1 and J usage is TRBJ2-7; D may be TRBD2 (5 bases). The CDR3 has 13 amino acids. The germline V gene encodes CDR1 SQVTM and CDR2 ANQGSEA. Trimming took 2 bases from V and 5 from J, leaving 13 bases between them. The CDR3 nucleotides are TGCAGCGTTGAACGAGGGTTAGGCGACGAGCAGTACTTC. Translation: CSVERGLGDEQYF.

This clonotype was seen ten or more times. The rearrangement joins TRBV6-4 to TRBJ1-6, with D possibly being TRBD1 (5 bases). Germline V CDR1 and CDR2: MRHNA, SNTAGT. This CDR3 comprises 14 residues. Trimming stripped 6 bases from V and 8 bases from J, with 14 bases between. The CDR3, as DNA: TGTGCCAGCAGCCAGAATGGGGGGGATTCACCCCTCCACTTT. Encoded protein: CASSQNGGDSPLHF.

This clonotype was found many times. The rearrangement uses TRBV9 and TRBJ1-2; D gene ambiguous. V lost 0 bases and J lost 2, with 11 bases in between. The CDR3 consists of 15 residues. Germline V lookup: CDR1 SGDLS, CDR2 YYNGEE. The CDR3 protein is CASSVDGGFNYGYTF. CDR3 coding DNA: TGTGCCAGCAGCGTAGATGGAGGGTTCAACTATGGCTACACCTTC.

The CDR3 DNA reads TGCGCCAGCAGTGAGTCAGGACTAGCGGAGGAGCAGTACTTC. Translated, it gives CASSESGLAEEQYF. V and J are TRBV10-1 and TRBJ2-7, with 10 bases aligning to TRBD2. This CDR3 region has 14 residues. The germline V gene has CDR1 WNHNN and CDR2 SYGVQD (reference sequence). V was clipped by 0 bases and J by 7 bases; unmatched bases: 3.

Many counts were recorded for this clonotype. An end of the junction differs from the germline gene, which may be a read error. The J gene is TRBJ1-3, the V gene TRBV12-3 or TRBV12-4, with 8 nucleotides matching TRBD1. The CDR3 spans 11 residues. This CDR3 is CASSRDRGLSF. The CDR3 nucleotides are TGTGCCAGCAGCAGAGACAGGGGTCTAAGTTTT.

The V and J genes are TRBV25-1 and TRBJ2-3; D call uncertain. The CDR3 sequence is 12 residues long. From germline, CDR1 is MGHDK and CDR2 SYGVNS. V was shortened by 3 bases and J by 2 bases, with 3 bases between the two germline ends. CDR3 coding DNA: TGTGCCAGCAGTGACAACACAGATACGCAGTATTTT. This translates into CASSDNTDTQYF.

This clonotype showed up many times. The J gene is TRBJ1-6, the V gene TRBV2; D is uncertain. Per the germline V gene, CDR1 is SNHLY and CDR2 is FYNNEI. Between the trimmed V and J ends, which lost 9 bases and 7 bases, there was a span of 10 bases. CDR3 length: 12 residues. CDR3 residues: CARRTGNSPLHF. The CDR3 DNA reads TGTGCCAGACGGACGGGGAATTCACCCCTCCACTTT.

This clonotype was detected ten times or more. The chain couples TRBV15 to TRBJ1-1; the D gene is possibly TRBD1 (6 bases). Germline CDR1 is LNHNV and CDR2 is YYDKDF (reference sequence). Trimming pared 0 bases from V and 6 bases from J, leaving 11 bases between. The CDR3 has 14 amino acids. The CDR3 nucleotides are TGTGCCACCAGCAGAGAAGTGACAGGCCCTGAAGCTTTCTTT. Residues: CATSREVTGPEAFF.

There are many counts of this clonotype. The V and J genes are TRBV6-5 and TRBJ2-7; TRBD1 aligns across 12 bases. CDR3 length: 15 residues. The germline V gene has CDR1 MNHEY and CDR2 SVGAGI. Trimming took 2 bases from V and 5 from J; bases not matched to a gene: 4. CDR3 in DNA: TGTGCCAGCAGTTACACCGGGACAGGGGGCAACGAGCAGTACTTC. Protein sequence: CASSYTGTGGNEQYF.

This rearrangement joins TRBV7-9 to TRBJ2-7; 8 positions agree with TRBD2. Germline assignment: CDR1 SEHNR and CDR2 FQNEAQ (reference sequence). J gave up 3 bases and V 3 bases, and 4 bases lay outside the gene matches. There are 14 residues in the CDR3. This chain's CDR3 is CASSFQAGDYEQYF. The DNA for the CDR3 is TGTGCCAGCAGCTTCCAAGCGGGGGACTACGAGCAGTACTTC.

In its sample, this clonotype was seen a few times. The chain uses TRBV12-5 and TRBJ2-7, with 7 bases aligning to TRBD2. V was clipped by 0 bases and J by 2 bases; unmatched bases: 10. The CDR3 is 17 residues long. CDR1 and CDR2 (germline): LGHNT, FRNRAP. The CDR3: CASGLVPGGERTYEQYF. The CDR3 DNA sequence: TGTGCTAGTGGTTTGGTACCTGGGGGGGAGCGAACCTACGAGCAGTACTTC.

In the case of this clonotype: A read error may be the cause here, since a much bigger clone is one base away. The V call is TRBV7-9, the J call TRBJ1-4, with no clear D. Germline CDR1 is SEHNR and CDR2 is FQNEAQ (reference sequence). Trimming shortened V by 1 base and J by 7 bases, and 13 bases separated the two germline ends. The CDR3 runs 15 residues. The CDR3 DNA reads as TGTGCCAGCAGCTTAGGTTGGGAGACGGTTGAAAAACTGTTTTTT. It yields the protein CASSLGWETVEKLFF.

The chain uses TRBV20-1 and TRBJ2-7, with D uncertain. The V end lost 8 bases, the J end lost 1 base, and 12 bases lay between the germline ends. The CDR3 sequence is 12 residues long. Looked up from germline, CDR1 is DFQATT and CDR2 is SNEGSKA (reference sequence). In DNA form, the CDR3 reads TGCAGTACAATCCCCGGGTCCTACGAGCAGTACTTC. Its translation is CSTIPGSYEQYF.

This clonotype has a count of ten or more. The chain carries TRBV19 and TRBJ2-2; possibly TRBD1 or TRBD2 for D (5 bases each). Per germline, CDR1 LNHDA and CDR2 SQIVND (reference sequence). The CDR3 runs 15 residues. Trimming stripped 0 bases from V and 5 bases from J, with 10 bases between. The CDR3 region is CASSIDRGRTGELFF. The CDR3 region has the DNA TGTGCCAGTAGTATAGATCGGGGCCGAACCGGGGAGCTGTTTTTT.

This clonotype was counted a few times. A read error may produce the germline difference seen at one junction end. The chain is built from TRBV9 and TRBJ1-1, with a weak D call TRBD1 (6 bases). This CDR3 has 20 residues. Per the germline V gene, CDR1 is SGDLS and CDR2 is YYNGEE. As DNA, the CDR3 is TGTGCCAGCAGCGTTAACTACCACCCTATAGACAGGAAGGAGAACACTGAAGCTCTCTTT. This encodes CASSVNYHPIDRKENTEALF.

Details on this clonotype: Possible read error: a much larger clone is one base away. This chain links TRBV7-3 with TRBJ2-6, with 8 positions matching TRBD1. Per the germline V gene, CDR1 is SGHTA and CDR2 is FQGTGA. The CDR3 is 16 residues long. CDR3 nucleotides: TGTGCCAGCAGCTTATCCAGGGGGCATGGGGCCAGCGTCCTGACTTTC. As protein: CASSLSRGHGASVLTF.

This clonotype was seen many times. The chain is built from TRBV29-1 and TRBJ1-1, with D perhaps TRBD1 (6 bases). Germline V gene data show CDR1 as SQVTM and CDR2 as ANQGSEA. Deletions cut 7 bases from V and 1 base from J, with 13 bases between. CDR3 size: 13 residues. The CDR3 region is CSAAGQSNTEAFF. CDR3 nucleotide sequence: TGCAGCGCCGCCGGACAGTCGAACACTGAAGCTTTCTTT.

The CDR3 protein is CASSLPQVGVSGNTF. The CDR3, as DNA: TGTGCCAGCAGCCTACCACAGGTAGGCGTCTCTGGAAACACCTTC. This chain joins TRBV7-9 and TRBJ1-2; tentative D call: TRBD1 (5 bases). Trimming took off 5 bases at V and 12 bases at J, with 25 bases between the two ends. CDR1 and CDR2 from the germline V gene are SEHNR and FQNEAQ (reference sequence). CDR3 size: 15 residues.

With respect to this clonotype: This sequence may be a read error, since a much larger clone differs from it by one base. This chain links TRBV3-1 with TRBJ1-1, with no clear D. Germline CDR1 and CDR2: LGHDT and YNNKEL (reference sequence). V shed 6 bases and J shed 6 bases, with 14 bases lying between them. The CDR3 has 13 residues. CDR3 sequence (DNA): TGTGCCAGCAGTTTAAAGAGATACGCTGAAGCTTTCTTT. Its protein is CASSLKRYAEAFF.

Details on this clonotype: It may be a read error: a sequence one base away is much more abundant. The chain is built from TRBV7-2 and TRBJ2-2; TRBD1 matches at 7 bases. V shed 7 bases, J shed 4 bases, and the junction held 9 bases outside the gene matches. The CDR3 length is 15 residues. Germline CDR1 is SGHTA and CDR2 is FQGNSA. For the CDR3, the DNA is TGTGCCAGCAACTTCCGGGACAGACCCACCGGGGAGCTGTTTTTT. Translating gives CASNFRDRPTGELFF.

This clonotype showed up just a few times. CDR3 in amino acids: CAISKSPGLANEQFF. CDR3 in DNA: TGTGCCATCAGCAAGTCCCCGGGACTAGCCAATGAGCAGTTCTTC. V gene TRBV10-3 combines with J gene TRBJ2-7; 9 nucleotides align to TRBD2. TRBJ2-1 matches the DNA end more closely, so the J call is doubtful. Germline lookup yields CDR1 ENHRY and CDR2 SYGVKD. This CDR3 spans 15 amino acids.

The CDR3 reads CSVEAGDYGYTF. CDR3 DNA: TGCAGCGTTGAAGCAGGAGACTATGGCTACACCTTC. The rearrangement uses TRBV29-1 and TRBJ1-2; the D is unclear. V shed 1 base and J shed 3 bases, with 6 bases lying between them. Per the germline V gene, CDR1 is SQVTM and CDR2 is ANQGSEA. This CDR3 is 12 amino acids long.

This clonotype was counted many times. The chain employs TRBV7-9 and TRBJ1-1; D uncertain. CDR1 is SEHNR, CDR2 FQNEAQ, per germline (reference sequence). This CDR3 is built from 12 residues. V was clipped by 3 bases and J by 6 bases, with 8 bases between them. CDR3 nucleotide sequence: TGTGCCAGCAGCTTGAAGAGAGCTGAAGCTTTCTTT. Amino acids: CASSLKRAEAFF. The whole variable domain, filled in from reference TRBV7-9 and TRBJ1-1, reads DTGVSQNPRHKITKRGQNVTFRCDPISEHNRLYWYRQTLGQGPEFLTYFQNEAQLEKSRLLSDRFSAERPKGSFSTLEIQRTEQGDSAMYLCASSLKRAEAFFGQGTRLTVV.

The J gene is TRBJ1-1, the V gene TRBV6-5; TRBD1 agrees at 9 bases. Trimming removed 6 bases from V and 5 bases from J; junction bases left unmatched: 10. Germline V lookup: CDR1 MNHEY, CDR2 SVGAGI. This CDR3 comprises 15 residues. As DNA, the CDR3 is TGTGCCAGCAGGCGACGACAGGGGGGAGGGACTGAAGCTTTCTTT. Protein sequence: CASRRRQGGGTEAFF.

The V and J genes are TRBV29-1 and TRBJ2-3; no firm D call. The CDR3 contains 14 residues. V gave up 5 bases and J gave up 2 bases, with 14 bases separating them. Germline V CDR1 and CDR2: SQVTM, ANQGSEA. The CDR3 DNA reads TGCAGCGTTAACGGTAACAGCCTCACAGATACGCAGTATTTT. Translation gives CSVNGNSLTDTQYF.

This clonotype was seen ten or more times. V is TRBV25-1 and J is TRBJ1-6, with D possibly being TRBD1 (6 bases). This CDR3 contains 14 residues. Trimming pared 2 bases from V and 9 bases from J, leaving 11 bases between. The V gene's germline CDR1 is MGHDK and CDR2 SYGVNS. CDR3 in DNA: TGTGCCAGCAGTGAACCAGGGGAAAGTTCACCCCTCCACTTT. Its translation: CASSEPGESSPLHF.

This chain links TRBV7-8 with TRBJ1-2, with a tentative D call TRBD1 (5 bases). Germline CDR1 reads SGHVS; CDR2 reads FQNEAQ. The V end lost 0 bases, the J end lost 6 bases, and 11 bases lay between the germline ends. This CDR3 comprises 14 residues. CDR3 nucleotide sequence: TGTGCCAGCAGCTTAGCAGGGGCGGGGAATGGCTACACCTTC. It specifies CASSLAGAGNGYTF.

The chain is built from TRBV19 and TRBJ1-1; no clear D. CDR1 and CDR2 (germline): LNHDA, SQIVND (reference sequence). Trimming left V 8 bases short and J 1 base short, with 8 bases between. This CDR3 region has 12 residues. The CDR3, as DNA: TGTGCCAGTGAGGACCCGAACACTGAAGCTTTCTTT. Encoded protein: CASEDPNTEAFF.